This TCR beta chain was captured in a study of sequential checkpoint blockade in melanoma. In the study overall: Arm A got nivolumab then ipilimumab; arm B the reverse, 1:1.

This clone showed up just a few times. Specified treatment: randomized to nivolumab then ipilimumab (arm A) or the reverse (arm B). Clones were sequenced by immunoSEQ multiplex PCR, and TCRdb holds only the in-frame ones, with some missing. This table has 5,500 to 6,500 clones, roughly 50% appearing once. CDR3 size: 12 residues. V lost 1 base and J 6 bases, leaving 10 bases between the germline ends. Germline V lookup: CDR1 SQVTM, CDR2 ANQGSEA. This chain uses TRBV29-1 with TRBJ2-7; D is perhaps TRBD2 (6 bases). Material: CD8+ T cells sorted from blood (inferred from file names), obtained from a patient given nivolumab and ipilimumab in sequence. The TCR sequence derives from a human donor with melanoma. The CDR3 DNA reads TGCAGCGTTGAAGTACTAGCAGGCGAGCAGTACTTC. Residues: CSVEVLAGEQYF.